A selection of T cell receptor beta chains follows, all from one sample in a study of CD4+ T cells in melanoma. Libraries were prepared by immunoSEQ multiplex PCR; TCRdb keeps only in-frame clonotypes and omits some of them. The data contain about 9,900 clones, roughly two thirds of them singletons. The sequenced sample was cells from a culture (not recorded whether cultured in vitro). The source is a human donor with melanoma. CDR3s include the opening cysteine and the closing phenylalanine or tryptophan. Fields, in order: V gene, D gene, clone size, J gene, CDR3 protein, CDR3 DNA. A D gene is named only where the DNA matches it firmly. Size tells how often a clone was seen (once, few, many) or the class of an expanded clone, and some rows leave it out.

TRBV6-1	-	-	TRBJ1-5	CASSRSEGDQPQHF	TGTGCCAGCAGTCGATCCGAGGGAGATCAGCCCCAGCATTTT
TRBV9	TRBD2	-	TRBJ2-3	CASSVLSPGLGYTDTQYF	TGTGCCAGCAGCGTCCTCTCGCCGGGACTAGGGTACACAGATACGCAGTATTTT
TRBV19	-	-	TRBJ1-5	CASSTHSVRQPQHF	TGTGCCAGTAGTACCCACAGTGTAAGACAGCCCCAGCATTTT
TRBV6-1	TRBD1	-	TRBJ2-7	CASSKGTGGYEQYF	TGTGCCAGCAGTAAAGGGACAGGGGGCTACGAGCAGTACTTC
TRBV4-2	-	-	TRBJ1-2	CASSLVILETF	TGTGCCAGCAGCTTGGTGATCTTAGAGACTTTC
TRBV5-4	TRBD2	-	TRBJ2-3	CASNGRGGDTQYF	TGTGCCAGCAATGGGAGGGGCGGAGATACGCAGTATTTT
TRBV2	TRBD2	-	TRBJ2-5	CASSPGTSGEETQYF	TGTGCCAGCAGCCCCGGGACTAGCGGGGAAGAGACCCAGTACTTC
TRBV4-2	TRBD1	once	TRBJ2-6	CASSPRGQSNSGANVLTF	TGTGCCAGCAGCCCGAGGGGACAGTCCAACTCTGGGGCCAACGTCCTGACTTTC
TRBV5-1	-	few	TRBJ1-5	CATLLPQHF	TGCGCCACTCTCCTGCCCCAGCATTTT
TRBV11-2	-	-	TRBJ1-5	CASSSQGGGDQPQHF	TGTGCCAGCAGCTCCCAGGGCGGTGGTGATCAGCCCCAGCATTTT
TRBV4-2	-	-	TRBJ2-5	CASSQAPRAGQETQYF	TGTGCCAGCAGCCAAGCCCCTCGCGCGGGACAAGAGACCCAGTACTTC
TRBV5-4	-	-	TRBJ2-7	CASSRGTGGLANSYEQYF	TGTGCCAGCAGCCGCGGGACCGGCGGATTGGCCAACTCCTACGAGCAGTACTTC
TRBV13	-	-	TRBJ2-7	CASSSGRQYEQYF	TGTGCCAGCAGTTCAGGGCGTCAGTACGAGCAGTACTTC
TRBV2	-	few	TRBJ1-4	CASRVEKLFF	TGTGCCAGCAGGGTTGAAAAACTGTTTTTT
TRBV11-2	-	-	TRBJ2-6	CASAPGHGNSGANVLTF	TGTGCCAGTGCCCCGGGACACGGAAACTCTGGGGCCAACGTCCTGACTTTC
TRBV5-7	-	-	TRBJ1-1	CASSPWVHTEAFF	TGTGCCAGCAGCCCCTGGGTCCACACTGAAGCTTTCTTT
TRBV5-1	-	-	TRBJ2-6	CASSLGGDRLPGANVLTF	TGCGCCAGCAGCTTGGGGGGGGACAGACTCCCTGGGGCCAACGTCCTGACTTTC
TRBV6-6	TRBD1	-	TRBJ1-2	CASSDQGQGEIGYTF	TGTGCCAGCAGTGACCAGGGACAGGGGGAAATTGGCTACACCTTC
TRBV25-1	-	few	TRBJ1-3	CASSENGVATRVLYF	TGTGCCAGCAGTGAAAACGGGGTGGCCACTCGCGTGTTATATTTT
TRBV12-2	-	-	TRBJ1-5	CASRLKVAPRGRGAQPQHF	TGTGCAAGTCGCTTAAAGGTGGCTCCCAGGGGGCGAGGGGCTCAGCCCCAGCATTTT
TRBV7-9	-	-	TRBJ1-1	CASSLGPGTYAEAFF	TGTGCCAGCAGCTTAGGACCGGGGACGTACGCTGAAGCTTTCTTT
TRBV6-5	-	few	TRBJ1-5	CASSYGRSPKQPQHF	TGTGCCAGCAGTTACGGTAGGAGTCCGAAGCAGCCCCAGCATTTT
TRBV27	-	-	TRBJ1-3	CASKFAAGNTIYF	TGTGCCAGCAAGTTTGCAGCAGGAAACACCATATATTTT
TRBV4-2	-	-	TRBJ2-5	CASSHEGGSETQYF	TGTGCCAGCAGCCATGAAGGGGGGTCGGAGACCCAGTACTTC
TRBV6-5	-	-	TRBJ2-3	CASSYSMGDTQYF	TGTGCCAGCAGTTACTCGATGGGGGATACGCAGTATTTT
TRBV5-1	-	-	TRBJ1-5	CASSPGVGANQPQHF	TGCGCCAGCAGCCCAGGGGTGGGAGCAAATCAGCCCCAGCATTTT
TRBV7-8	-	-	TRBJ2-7	CASSFFGGEQYF	TGTGCCAGCAGCTTTTTCGGCGGCGAGCAGTACTTC
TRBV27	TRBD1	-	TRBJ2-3	CASRLQGAGDTQYF	TGTGCCAGCAGGCTACAGGGGGCGGGAGATACGCAGTATTTT
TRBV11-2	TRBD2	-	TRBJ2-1	CASSSLHSASGVRNEQFF	TGTGCCAGCAGCTCGTTACACAGCGCTAGCGGTGTTCGGAATGAGCAGTTCTTC
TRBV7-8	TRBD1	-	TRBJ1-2	CASSFDLTTGYYGYTF	TGTGCCAGCAGCTTCGACCTGACGACAGGGTACTATGGCTACACCTTC
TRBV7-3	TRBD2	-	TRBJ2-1	CASSLDGGAKPFF	TGTGCCAGCAGTTTAGACGGGGGGGCTAAGCCGTTCTTC
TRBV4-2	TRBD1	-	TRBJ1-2	CASSGQQGLGGYTF	TGTGCCAGCAGCGGGCAACAGGGGTTGGGGGGCTACACCTTC
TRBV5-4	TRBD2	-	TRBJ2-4	CASSQAGTSGDIQYF	TGTGCCAGCAGCCAGGCGGGAACTAGCGGGGACATTCAGTACTTC
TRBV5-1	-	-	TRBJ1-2	CASSQDSYYGYTF	TGCGCCAGCAGCCAAGATTCGTACTATGGCTACACCTTC
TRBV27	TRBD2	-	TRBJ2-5	CASSLKINSGGARETQYF	TGTGCCAGCAGTTTAAAAATAAATAGCGGGGGGGCCAGAGAGACCCAGTACTTC
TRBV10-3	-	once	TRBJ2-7	CARTRGLDYEQYF	TGTGCCAGAACGAGGGGTCTAGATTACGAGCAGTACTTC
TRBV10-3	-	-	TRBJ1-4	CAISGLPGEKLFF	TGTGCCATCAGTGGCCTTCCGGGTGAAAAACTGTTTTTT
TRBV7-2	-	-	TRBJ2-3	CASSRQTSSTDTQYF	TGTGCCAGCAGTAGACAGACATCTAGCACAGATACGCAGTATTTT
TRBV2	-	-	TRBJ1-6	CASKDRTSSYNSPLHF	TGTGCCAGCAAGGACAGAACAAGCTCCTATAATTCACCCCTCCACTTT
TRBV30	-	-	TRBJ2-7	CAWNAAGSYEQYF	TGTGCCTGGAATGCGGCAGGCTCCTACGAGCAGTACTTC
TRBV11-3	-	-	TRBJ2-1	CASSLVWDGGNNEQFF	TGTGCCAGCAGCTTAGTATGGGATGGGGGCAACAATGAGCAGTTCTTC
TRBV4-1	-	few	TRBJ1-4	CASSQFRGPNEKLFF	TGCGCCAGCAGCCAATTCAGGGGTCCTAATGAAAAACTGTTTTTT
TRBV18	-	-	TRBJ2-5	CASSPLEATQYF	TGTGCCAGCTCACCCCTGGAGGCGACCCAGTACTTC
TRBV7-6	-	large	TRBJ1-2	CASSPELTGLASGYTF	TGTGCCAGCAGCCCGGAACTGACAGGTCTCGCTTCTGGCTACACCTTC
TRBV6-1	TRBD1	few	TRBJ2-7	CASSEVYRGHEQYF	TGTGCCAGCAGTGAAGTCTACAGGGGGCACGAGCAGTACTTC
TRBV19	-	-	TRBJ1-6	CASSIEAVGSPLHF	TGTGCCAGTAGTATAGAGGCAGTTGGATCACCCCTCCACTTT
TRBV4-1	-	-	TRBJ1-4	CASSQRNEKLFF	TGCGCCAGCAGCCAGAGGAATGAAAAACTGTTTTTT
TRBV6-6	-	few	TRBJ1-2	CATIRLSVAGSYGYTF	TGTGCCACCATCCGGCTGTCGGTGGCAGGGTCCTATGGCTACACCTTC
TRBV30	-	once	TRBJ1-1	CAWSVRDGRLTEAFF	TGTGCCTGGAGTGTCCGGGACGGGAGGCTCACTGAAGCTTTCTTT
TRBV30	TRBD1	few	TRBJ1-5	CAWKTAGGISPQHF	TGTGCCTGGAAGACCGCAGGGGGGATCAGCCCCCAGCATTTT
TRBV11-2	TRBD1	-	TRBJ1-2	CASSKVTTGWADYGYTF	TGTGCCAGCAGCAAAGTTACGACAGGGTGGGCGGACTATGGCTACACCTTC
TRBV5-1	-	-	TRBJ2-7	CASSYQGGAFYEQYF	TGCGCCAGCAGCTACCAAGGGGGGGCCTTTTACGAGCAGTACTTC
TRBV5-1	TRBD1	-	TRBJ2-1	CASSIKQGDYNEQFF	TGCGCCAGCAGCATAAAACAGGGGGACTACAATGAGCAGTTCTTC
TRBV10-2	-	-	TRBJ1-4	CASRMGQYNEKLFF	TGCGCCAGCAGAATGGGACAATATAATGAAAAACTGTTTTTT
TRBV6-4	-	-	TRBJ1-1	CASSSNWNTEAFF	TGTGCCAGCAGCAGCAATTGGAACACTGAAGCTTTCTTT
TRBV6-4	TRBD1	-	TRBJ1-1	CASSPQTPDRETQGAFF	TGTGCCAGCAGTCCGCAAACGCCGGACAGGGAAACCCAGGGAGCTTTCTTT
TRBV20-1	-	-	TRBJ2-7	CSARPLYEQYF	TGCAGTGCACGGCCCCTCTACGAGCAGTACTTC